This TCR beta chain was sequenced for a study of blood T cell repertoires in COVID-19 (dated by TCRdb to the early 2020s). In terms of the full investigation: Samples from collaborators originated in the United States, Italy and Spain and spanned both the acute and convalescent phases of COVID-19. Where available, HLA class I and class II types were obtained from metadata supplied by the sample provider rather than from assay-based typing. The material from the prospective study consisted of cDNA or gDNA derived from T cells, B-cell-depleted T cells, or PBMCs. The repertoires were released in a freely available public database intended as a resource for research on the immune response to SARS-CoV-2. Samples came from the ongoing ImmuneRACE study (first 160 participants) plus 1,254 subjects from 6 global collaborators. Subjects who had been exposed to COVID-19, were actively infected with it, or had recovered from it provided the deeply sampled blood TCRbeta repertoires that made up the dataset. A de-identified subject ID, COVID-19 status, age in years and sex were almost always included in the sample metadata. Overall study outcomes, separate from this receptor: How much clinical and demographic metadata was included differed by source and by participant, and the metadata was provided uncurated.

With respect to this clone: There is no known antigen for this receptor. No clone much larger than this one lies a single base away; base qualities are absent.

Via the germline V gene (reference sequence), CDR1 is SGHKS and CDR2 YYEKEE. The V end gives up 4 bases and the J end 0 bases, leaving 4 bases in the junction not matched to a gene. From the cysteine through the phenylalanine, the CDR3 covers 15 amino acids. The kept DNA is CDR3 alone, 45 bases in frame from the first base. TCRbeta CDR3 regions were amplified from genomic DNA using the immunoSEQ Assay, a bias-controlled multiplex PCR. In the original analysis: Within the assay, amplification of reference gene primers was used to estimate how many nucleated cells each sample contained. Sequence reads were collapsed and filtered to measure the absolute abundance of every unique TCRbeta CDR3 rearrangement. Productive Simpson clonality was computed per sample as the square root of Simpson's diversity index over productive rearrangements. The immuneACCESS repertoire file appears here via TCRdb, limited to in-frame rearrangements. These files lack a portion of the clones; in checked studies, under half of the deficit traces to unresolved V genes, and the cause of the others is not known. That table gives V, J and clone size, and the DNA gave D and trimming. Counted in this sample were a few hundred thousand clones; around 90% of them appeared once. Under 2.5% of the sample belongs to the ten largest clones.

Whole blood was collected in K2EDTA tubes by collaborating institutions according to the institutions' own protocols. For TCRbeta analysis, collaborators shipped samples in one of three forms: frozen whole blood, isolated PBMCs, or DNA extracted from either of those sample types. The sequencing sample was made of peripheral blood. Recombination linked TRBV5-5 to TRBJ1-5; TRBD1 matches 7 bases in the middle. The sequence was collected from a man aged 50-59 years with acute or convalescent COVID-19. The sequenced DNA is TGTGCCAGCAGCGGAACAGGGGATAGCAATCAGCCCCAGCATTTT. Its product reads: CASSGTGDSNQPQHF.